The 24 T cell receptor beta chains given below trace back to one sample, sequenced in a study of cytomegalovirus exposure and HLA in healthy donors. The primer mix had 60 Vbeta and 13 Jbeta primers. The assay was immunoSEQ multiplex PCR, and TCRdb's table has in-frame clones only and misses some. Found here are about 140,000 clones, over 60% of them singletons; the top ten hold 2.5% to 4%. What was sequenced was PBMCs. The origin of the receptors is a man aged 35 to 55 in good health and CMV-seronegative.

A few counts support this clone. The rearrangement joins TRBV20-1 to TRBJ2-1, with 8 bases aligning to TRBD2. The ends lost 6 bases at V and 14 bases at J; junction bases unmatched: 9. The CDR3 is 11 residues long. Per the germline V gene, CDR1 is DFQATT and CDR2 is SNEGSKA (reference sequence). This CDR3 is CSAPGTSFEFF. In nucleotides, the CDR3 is TGCAGTGCACCCGGGACTAGTTTTGAGTTCTTC.

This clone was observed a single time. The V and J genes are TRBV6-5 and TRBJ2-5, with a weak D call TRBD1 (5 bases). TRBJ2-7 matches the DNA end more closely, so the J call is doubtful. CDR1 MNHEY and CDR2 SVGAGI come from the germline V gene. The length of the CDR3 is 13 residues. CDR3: CASRQPLLYEQYF. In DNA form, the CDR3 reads TGTGCCAGCCGACAGCCGTTGTTATACGAGCAGTACTTC.

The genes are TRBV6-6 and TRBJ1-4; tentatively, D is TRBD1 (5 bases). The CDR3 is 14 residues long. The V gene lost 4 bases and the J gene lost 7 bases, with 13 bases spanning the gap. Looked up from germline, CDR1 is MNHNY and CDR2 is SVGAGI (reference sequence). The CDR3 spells CASSSRQGGEKLFF. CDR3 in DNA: TGTGCCAGCAGTTCAAGGCAGGGCGGTGAAAAACTGTTTTTT.

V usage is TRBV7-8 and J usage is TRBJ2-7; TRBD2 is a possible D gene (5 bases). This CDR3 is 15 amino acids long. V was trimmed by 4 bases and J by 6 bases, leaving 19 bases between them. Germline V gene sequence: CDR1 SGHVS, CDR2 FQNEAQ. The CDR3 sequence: CASSYGGHAVGEQYF. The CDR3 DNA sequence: TGTGCCAGCAGCTACGGCGGGCACGCCGTGGGCGAGCAGTACTTC.

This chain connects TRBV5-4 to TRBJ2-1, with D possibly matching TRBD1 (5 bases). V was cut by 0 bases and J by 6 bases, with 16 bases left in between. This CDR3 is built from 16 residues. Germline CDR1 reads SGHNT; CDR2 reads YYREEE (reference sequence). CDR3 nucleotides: TGTGCCAGCAGCTTGGGGGGCCCAAACGAAATCAATGAGCAGTTCTTC. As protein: CASSLGGPNEINEQFF. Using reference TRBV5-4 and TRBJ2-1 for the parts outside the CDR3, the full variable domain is ETGVTQSPTHLIKTRGQQVTLRCSSQSGHNTVSWYQQALGQGPQFIFQYYREEENGRGNFPPRFSGLQFPNYSSELNVNALELDDSALYLCASSLGGPNEINEQFFGPGTRLTVL.

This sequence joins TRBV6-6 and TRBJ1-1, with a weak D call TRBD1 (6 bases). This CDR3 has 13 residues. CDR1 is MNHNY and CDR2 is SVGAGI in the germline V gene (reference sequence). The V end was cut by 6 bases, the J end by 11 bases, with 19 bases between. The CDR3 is CASSPGTRGWAFF. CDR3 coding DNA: TGTGCCAGCAGCCCCGGGACCAGGGGTTGGGCTTTCTTT.

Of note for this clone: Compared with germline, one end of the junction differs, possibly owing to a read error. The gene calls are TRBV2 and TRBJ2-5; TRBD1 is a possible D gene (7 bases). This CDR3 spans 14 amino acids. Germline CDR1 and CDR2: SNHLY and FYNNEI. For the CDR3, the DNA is TGTGCCAGCAAAACGGACTGGATGGAGGGGGCCCAGCACTTC. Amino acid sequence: CASKTDWMEGAQHF. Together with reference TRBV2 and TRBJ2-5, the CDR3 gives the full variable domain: EPEVTQTPSHQVTQMGQEVILRCVPISNHLYFYWYRQILGQKVEFLVSFYNNEISEKSEIFDDQFSVERPDGSNFTLKIRSTKLEDSAMYFCASKTDWMEGAQHFGPGTRLLVL.

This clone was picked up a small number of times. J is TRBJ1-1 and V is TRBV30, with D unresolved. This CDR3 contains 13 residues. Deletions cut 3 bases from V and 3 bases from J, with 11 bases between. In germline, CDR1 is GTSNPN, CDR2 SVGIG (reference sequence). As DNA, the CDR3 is TGTGCCTGGAGGATGGCATACGACACTGAAGCTTTCTTT. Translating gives CAWRMAYDTEAFF.

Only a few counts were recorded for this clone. CDR3 in DNA: TGTGCCAGCAGTCCCCCCCAGGGGCCCGAGCAGTACTTC. Translated, it gives CASSPPQGPEQYF. The V gene is TRBV28, the J gene TRBJ2-5, with a possible D match to TRBD1 (6 bases). Gene TRBJ2-7 matches the end of the DNA better, so the J call may be wrong. Looked up from germline, CDR1 is MDHEN and CDR2 is SYDVKM. There are 13 residues in the CDR3.

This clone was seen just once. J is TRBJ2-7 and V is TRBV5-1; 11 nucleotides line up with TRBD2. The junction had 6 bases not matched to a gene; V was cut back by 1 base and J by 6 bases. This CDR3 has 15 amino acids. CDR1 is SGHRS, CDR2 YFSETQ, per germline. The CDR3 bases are TGCGCCAGCAGCTTGTCGCCGACTAGCGGGGCCGAGCAGTACTTC. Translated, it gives CASSLSPTSGAEQYF.

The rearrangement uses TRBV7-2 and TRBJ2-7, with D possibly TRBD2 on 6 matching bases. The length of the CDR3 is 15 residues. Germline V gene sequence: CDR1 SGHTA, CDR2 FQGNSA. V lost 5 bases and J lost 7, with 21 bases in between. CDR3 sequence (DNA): TGTGCCAGCAGCCCCGTTCCGGGGGAATGGGGAGAGCAGTACTTC. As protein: CASSPVPGEWGEQYF.

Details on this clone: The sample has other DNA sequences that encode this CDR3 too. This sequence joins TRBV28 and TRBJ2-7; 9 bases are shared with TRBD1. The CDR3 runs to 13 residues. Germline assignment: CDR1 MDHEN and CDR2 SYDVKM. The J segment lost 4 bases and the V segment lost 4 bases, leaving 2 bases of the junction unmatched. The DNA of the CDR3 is TGTGCCAGCAGTTCCGGACAGGGGTACGAGCAGTACTTC. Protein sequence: CASSSGQGYEQYF.

The CDR3 reads CASSLSGLAGGHNEQFF. The CDR3 coding sequence is TGTGCCAGCAGCCTCTCCGGGCTAGCGGGAGGTCACAATGAGCAGTTCTTC. V usage is TRBV11-2 and J usage is TRBJ2-1; 11 nucleotides match TRBD2. Germline CDR1 SGHAT, CDR2 FQNNGV. The V and J ends lost 5 bases and 5 bases, in that order; junction bases with no gene match: 11. The CDR3 has 17 residues.

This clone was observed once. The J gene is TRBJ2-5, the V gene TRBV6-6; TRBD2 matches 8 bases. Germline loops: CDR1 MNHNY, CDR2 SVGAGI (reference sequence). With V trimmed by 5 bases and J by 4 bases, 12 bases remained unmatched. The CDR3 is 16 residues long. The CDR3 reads CASSAPSGTRLETQYF. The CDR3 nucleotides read TGTGCCAGCAGTGCCCCCTCCGGGACTAGACTAGAGACCCAGTACTTC.

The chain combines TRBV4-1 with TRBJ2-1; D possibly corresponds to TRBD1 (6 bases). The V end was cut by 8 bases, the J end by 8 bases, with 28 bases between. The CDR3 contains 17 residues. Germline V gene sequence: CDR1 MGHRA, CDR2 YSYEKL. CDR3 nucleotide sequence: TGCGCCAGCTCACCATCGAGGCACGTACAGGGTCCCTATGAGCAGTTCTTC. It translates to CASSPSRHVQGPYEQFF.

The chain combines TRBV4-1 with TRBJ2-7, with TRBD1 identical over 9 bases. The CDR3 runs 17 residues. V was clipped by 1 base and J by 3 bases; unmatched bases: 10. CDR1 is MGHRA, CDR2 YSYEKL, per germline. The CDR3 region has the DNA TGCGCCAGCAGCCAAGGATCACCGGGACAGGGCGGCTACGAGCAGTACTTC. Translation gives CASSQGSPGQGGYEQYF.

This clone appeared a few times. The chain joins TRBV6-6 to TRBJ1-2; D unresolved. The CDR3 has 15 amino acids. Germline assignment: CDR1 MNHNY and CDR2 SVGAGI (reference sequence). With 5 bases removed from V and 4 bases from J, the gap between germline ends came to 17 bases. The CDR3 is CASSPWRARGYGYTF. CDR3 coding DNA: TGTGCCAGCAGTCCTTGGAGGGCCCGGGGCTATGGCTACACCTTC.

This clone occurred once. CDR3: CASSEQGTEAFF. DNA of the CDR3: TGTGCCAGCAGTGAGCAGGGCACTGAAGCTTTCTTT. The chain is built from TRBV2 and TRBJ1-1, with D perhaps TRBD1 (5 bases). Trimming removed 3 bases at V and 4 bases at J, with 6 bases between. Germline values: CDR1 SNHLY, CDR2 FYNNEI. The CDR3 extends over 12 amino acids. The whole variable domain, filled in from reference TRBV2 and TRBJ1-1, reads EPEVTQTPSHQVTQMGQEVILRCVPISNHLYFYWYRQILGQKVEFLVSFYNNEISEKSEIFDDQFSVERPDGSNFTLKIRSTKLEDSAMYFCASSEQGTEAFFGQGTRLTVV.

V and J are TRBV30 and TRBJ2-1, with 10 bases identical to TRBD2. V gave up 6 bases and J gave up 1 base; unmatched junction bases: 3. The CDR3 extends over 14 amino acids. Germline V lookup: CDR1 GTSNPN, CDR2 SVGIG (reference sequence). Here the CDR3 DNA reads TGTGCCTGTATTAGCGGGAGGTCCTACAATGAGCAGTTCTTC. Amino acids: CACISGRSYNEQFF.

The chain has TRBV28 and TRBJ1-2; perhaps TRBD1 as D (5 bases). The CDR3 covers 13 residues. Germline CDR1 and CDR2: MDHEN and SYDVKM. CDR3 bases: TGTTCGGCTGGTCTCAGGGCCCAGTATGGCTACACCTTC. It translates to CSAGLRAQYGYTF.

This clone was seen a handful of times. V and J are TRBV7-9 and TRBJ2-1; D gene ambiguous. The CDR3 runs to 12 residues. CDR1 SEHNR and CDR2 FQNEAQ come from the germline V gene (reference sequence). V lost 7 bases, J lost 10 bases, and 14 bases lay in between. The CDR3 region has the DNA TGTGCCAGCAACCCCCGAATCGGGGAGCAGTTCTTC. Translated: CASNPRIGEQFF.

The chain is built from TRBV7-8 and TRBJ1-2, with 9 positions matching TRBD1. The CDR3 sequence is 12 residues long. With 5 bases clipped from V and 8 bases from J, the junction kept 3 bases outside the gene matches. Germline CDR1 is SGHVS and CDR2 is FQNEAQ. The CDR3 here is CASSPGTGGYTF. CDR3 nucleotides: TGTGCCAGCAGCCCGGGGACAGGGGGCTACACCTTC. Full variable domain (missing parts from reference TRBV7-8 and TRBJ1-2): GAGVSQSPRYKVAKRGQDVALRCDPISGHVSLFWYQQALGQGPEFLTYFQNEAQLDKSGLPSDRFFAERPEGSVSTLKIQRTQQEDSAVYLCASSPGTGGYTFGSGTRLTVV.

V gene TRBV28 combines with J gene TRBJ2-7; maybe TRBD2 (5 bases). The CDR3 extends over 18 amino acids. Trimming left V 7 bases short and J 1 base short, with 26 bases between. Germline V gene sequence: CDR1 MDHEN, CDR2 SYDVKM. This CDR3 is CASTSRVGDYSISYEQYF. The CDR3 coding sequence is TGTGCCAGCACCTCGCGGGTAGGAGATTATTCGATTTCCTACGAGCAGTACTTC.

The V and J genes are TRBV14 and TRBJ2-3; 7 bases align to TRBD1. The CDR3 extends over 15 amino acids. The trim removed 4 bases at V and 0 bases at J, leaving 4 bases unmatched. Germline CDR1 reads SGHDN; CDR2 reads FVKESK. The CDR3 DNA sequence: TGTGCCAGCAGCCGAGGACAGGCTAGCACAGATACGCAGTATTTT. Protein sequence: CASSRGQASTDTQYF.